This TCR beta chain was recorded in a study of T-cell memory formation after mild COVID-19. In the study overall: TCR clusters showed largely donor specificity. Study outcomes and limitations: There was a balanced CD4/CD8 profile in clones contracting day 15 to 85, and later expanders leaned CD4+.

The germline CDR1 and CDR2 sequences are MGHRA and YSYEKL. This CDR3 contains 15 residues. V lost 2 bases to trimming and J lost 3 bases, with 14 bases between them. 5'RACE primed from the constant segment yielded TCR alpha and TCR beta cDNA libraries bearing sample barcodes and UMIs. TCRdb reanalysed the 5' RACE reads using MiXCR and keeps one entry per CDR3 protein. The table has approximately 500,000 distinct CDR3 sequences, around a quarter seen once; the top ten hold under 15%. A word on this clonotype: Its target is not known.

The origin of this receptor is an adult woman who had mild COVID-19 (a few samples of this study predate the infection). Cell type and time point are not known. The sequencing input was PBMCs or a T cell subset sorted from them (not recorded which). The J gene is TRBJ2-7, the V gene TRBV4-1; TRBD2 might be the D (6 bases). The CDR3 reads CASSQYSGASYEQYF. The DNA of the CDR3 is TGCGCCAGCAGCCAATATTCGGGAGCAAGCTACGAGCAGTACTTC.